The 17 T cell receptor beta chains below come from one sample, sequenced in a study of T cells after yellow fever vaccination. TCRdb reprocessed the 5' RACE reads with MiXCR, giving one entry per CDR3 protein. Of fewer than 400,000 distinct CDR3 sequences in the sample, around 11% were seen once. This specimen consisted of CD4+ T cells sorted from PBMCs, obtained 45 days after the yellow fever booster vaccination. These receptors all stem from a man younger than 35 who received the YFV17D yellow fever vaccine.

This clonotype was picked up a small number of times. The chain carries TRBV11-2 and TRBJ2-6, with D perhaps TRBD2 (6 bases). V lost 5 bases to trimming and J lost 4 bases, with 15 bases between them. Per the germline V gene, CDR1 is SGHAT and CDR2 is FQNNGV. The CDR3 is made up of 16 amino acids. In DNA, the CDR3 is TGTGCCAGCAGCCCCTGGGGGGATCCGGGGGCCAACGTCCTGACTTTC. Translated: CASSPWGDPGANVLTF. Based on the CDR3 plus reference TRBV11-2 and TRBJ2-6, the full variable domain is EAGVAQSPRYKIIEKRQSVAFWCNPISGHATLYWYQQILGQGPKLLIQFQNNGVVDDSQLPKDRFSAERLKGVDSTLKIQPAKLEDSAVYLCASSPWGDPGANVLTFGAGSRLTVL.

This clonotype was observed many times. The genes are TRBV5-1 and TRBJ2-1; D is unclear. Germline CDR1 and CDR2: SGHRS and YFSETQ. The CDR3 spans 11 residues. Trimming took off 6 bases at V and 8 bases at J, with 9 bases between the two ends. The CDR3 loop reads CASNVGDEQFF. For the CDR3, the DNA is TGCGCCAGCAACGTTGGAGATGAGCAGTTCTTC.

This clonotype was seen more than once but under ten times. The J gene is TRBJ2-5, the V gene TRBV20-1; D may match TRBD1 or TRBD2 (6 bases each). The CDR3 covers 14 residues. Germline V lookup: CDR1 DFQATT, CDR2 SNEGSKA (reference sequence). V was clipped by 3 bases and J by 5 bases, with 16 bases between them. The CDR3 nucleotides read TGCAGTGCTAGCCCCGGGGGCAGGGGTGAGACCCAGTACTTC. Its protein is CSASPGGRGETQYF.

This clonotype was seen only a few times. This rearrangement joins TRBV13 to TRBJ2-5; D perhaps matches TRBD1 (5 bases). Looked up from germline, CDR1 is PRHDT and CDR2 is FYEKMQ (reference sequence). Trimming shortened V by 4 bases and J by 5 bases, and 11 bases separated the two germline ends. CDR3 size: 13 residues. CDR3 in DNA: TGTGCCAGCAGCTCCAGAAAGGGGGAGACCCAGTACTTC. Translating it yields CASSSRKGETQYF.

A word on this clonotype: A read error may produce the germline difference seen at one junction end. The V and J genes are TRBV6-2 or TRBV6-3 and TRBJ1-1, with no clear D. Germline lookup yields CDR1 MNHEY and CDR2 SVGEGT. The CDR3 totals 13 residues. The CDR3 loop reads CAGRAGRDTEAFF. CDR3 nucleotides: TGTGCCGGCAGAGCGGGCCGGGACACTGAAGCTTTCTTT.

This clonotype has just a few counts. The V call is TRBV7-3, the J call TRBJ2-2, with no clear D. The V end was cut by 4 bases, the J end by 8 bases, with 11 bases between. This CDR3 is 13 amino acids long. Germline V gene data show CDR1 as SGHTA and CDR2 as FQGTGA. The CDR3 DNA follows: TGTGCCAGCAGCTGGACCGTCAGGGGGGAGCTGTTTTTT. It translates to CASSWTVRGELFF.

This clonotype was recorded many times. CDR3 residues: CASSLGPGSSTDTQYF. The CDR3 DNA reads TGCGCCAGCAGCTTGGGCCCCGGGAGTAGCACAGATACGCAGTATTTT. The gene calls are TRBV5-1 and TRBJ2-3; D may be TRBD2 (6 bases). The CDR3 runs 16 residues. Germline V CDR1 and CDR2: SGHRS, YFSETQ. V dropped 0 bases and J dropped 0 bases, with 11 bases sitting between them.

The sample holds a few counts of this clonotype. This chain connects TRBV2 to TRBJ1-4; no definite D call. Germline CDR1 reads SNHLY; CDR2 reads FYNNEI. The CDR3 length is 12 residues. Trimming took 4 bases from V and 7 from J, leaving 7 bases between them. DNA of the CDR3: TGTGCCAGCAGTGGGGGATTTGAAAAACTGTTTTTT. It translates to CASSGGFEKLFF.

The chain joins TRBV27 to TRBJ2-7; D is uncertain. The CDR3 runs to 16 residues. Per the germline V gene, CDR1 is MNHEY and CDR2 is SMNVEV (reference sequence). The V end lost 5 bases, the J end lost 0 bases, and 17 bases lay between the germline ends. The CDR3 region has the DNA TGTGCCAGCAGTCCCTCGGGTCCCTCGAGCTCCTACGAGCAGTACTTC. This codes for CASSPSGPSSSYEQYF.

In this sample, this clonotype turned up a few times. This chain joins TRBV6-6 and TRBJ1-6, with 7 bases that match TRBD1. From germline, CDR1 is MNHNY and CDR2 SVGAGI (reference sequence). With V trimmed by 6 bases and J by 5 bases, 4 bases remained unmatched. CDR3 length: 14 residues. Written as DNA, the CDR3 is TGTGCCAGCAGATCAGGGGGGGATAATTCACCCCTCCACTTT. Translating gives CASRSGGDNSPLHF.

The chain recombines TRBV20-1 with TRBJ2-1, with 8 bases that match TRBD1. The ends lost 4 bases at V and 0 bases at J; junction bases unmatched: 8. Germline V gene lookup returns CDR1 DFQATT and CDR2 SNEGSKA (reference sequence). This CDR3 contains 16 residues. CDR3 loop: CSATDRASDSYNEQFF. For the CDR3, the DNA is TGCAGTGCTACGGACAGGGCGTCCGACTCCTACAATGAGCAGTTCTTC.

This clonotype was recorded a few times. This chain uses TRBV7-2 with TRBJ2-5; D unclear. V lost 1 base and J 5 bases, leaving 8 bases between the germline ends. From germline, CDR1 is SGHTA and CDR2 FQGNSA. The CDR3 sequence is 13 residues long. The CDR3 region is CASSLVVRETQYF. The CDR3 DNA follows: TGTGCCAGCAGCTTAGTAGTGCGGGAGACCCAGTACTTC.

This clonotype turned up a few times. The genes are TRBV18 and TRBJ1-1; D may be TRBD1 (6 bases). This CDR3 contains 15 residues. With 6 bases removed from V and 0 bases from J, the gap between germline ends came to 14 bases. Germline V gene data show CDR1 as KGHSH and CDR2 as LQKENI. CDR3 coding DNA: TGTGCCAGCTCTCAAGGACAGATCATGAACACTGAAGCTTTCTTT. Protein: CASSQGQIMNTEAFF. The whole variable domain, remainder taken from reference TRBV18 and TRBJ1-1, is NAGVMQNPRHLVRRRGQEARLRCSPMKGHSHVYWYRQLPEEGLKFMVYLQKENIIDESGMPKERFSAEFPKEGPSILRIQQVVRGDSAAYFCASSQGQIMNTEAFFGQGTRLTVV.

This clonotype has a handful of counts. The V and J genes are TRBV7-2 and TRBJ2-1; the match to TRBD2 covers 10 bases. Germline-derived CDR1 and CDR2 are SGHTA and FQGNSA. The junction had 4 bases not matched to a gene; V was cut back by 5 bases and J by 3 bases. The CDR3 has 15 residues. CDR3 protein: CASSTQRGGYNEQFF. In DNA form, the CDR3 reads TGTGCCAGCAGCACGCAGCGGGGGGGCTACAATGAGCAGTTCTTC. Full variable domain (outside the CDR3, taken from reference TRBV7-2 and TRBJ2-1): GAGVSQSPSNKVTEKGKDVELRCDPISGHTALYWYRQSLGQGLEFLIYFQGNSAPDKSGLPSDRFSAERTGGSVSTLTIQRTQQEDSAVYLCASSTQRGGYNEQFFGPGTRLTVL.

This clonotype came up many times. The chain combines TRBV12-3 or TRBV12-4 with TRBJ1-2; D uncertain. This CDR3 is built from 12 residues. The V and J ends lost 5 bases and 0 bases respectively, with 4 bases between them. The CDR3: CASSGANYGYTF. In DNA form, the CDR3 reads TGTGCCAGCAGTGGGGCTAACTATGGCTACACCTTC.

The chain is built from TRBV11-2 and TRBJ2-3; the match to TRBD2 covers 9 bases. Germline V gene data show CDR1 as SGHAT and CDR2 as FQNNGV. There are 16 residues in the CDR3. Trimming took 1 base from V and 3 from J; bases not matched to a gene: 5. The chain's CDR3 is CASSLGRGGQTDTQYF. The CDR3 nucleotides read TGTGCCAGCAGCTTAGGGCGGGGGGGCCAAACAGATACGCAGTATTTT.

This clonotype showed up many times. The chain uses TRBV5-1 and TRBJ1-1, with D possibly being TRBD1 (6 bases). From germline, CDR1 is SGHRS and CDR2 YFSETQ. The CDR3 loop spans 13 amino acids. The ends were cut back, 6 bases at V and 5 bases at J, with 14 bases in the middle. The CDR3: CASMRGAMTEAFF. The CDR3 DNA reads TGCGCCAGCATGCGGGGGGCGATGACTGAAGCTTTCTTT.